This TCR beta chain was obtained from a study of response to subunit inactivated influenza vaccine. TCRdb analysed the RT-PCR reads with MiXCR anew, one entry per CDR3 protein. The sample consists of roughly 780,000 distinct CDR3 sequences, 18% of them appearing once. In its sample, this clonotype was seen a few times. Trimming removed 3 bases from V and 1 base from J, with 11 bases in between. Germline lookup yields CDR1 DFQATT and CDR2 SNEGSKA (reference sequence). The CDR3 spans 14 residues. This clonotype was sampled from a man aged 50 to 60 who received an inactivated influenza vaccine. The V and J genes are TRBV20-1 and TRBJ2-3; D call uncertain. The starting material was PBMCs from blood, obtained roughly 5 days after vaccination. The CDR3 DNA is TGCAGTGCTAGTTTCCTTCTAGGCACAGATACGCAGTATTTT. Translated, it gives CSASFLLGTDTQYF.